The rows below give T cell receptor beta chains drawn from one sample of a study of shared clonotypes between healthy human individuals. Assay: immunoSEQ multiplex PCR; the TCRdb copy retains only in-frame clones and omits some. Among about 2.3 million clones listed, approximately 93% were seen once. Source material: naive CD4+ T cells from PBMCs. The receptor source for this set is a man between 18 and 35 years old in good health. Some clones in this sample may be carry-over from other donors' samples. CDR3s include the opening cysteine and the closing phenylalanine or tryptophan. A D gene is named only where the DNA matches it firmly. Clone size is given for some rows only: seen once, a few or many times, or a class if the clone is expanded.

d_call	clone_size	v_call	j_call	cdr3_aa	cdr3_nt
TRBD2	-	TRBV7-3	TRBJ2-1	CASSSLADGSYNEQFF	TGTGCCAGCAGCTCGCTAGCGGACGGCTCCTACAATGAGCAGTTCTTC
TRBD2	-	TRBV19	TRBJ2-7	CASSGLSYEQYF	TGTGCCAGTTCGGGACTATCCTACGAGCAGTACTTC
-	-	TRBV18	TRBJ2-1	CASSPQYSSYNEQFF	TGTGCCAGCTCACCGCAGTACAGCTCCTACAATGAGCAGTTCTTC
-	-	TRBV5-1	TRBJ2-5	CASSLDAYQETQYF	TGCGCCAGCAGCTTGGACGCTTATCAAGAGACCCAGTACTTC
TRBD2	-	TRBV30	TRBJ2-1	CACLTGGGNEQFF	TGTGCCTGCCTTACGGGAGGCGGCAATGAGCAGTTCTTC
TRBD2	few	TRBV4-1	TRBJ2-1	CASSQVASGSTHEQFF	TGCGCCAGCAGCCAAGTAGCCAGCGGGAGTACCCATGAGCAGTTCTTC
-	-	TRBV2	TRBJ2-3	CASSKGGLFSSTDTQYF	TGTGCCAGCAGTAAGGGGGGACTATTCTCTAGCACAGATACGCAGTATTTT
TRBD2	-	TRBV10-3	TRBJ2-1	CAISAAGGVNEQFF	TGTGCCATCAGTGCGGCGGGAGGTGTTAATGAGCAGTTCTTC
-	-	TRBV27	TRBJ2-7	CASTTGTKRYEQYF	TGTGCCAGCACCACGGGGACGAAAAGATACGAGCAGTACTTC
TRBD2	-	TRBV7-8	TRBJ2-7	CASSPGLDSYEQYF	TGTGCCAGCAGCCCAGGACTAGACTCCTACGAGCAGTACTTC
-	-	TRBV27	TRBJ1-2	CASSLYQGTGGYTF	TGTGCCAGCAGTTTATATCAGGGAACCGGCGGCTACACCTTC
-	-	TRBV7-2	TRBJ1-3	CASSLLHTIYF	TGTGCCAGCAGCTTATTGCACACCATATATTTT
-	-	TRBV5-6	TRBJ1-4	CASSLGRPTAKLFF	TGTGCCAGCAGCTTGGGTCGCCCGACGGCAAAACTGTTTTTT
TRBD2	-	TRBV7-2	TRBJ2-2	CAVKGGSRELFF	TGTGCAGTCAAGGGAGGGTCCCGGGAGCTGTTTTTT
TRBD1	-	TRBV6-1	TRBJ1-1	CASNKGQMNTEAFF	TGTGCCAGCAACAAGGGACAGATGAACACTGAAGCTTTCTTT
-	-	TRBV7-2	TRBJ2-5	CASSRLAQETQYF	TGTGCCAGCAGCCGCCTAGCGCAAGAGACCCAGTACTTC
TRBD1	-	TRBV5-1	TRBJ1-4	CASSPKGQGDEKLFF	TGCGCCAGCAGCCCGAAAGGACAGGGGGATGAAAAACTGTTTTTT
TRBD2	-	TRBV7-9	TRBJ2-1	CASIPSGSSYNEQFF	TGTGCCAGCATACCCAGCGGGAGTTCCTACAATGAGCAGTTCTTC
-	-	TRBV6-1	TRBJ1-2	CASGMNYGYTF	TGTGCCAGCGGGATGAACTATGGCTACACCTTC
-	-	TRBV29-1	TRBJ2-1	CSVASRGSVGYNEQFF	TGCAGCGTTGCCAGCCGTGGGAGTGTCGGCTACAATGAGCAGTTCTTC
-	-	TRBV10-3	TRBJ2-1	CAISDPRTIVEQFF	TGTGCCATCAGTGACCCTCGTACCATCGTTGAGCAGTTCTTC
-	-	TRBV6-5	TRBJ2-1	CASRRRDNEQFF	TGTGCCAGCAGAAGACGCGACAATGAGCAGTTCTTC
-	-	TRBV27	TRBJ1-1	CARVRAAEAFF	TGTGCCAGAGTCCGAGCCGCTGAAGCTTTCTTT
TRBD2	-	TRBV28	TRBJ2-7	CASLGSGAARYEQYF	TGTGCCAGCTTGGGTAGCGGGGCCGCCCGCTACGAGCAGTACTTC
-	-	TRBV27	TRBJ1-4	CASRASLNEKLFF	TGTGCCAGCAGAGCGAGTCTTAATGAAAAACTGTTTTTT
-	-	TRBV5-1	TRBJ1-4	CASSFRTNEKLFF	TGCGCCAGCAGCTTTCGGACTAATGAAAAACTGTTTTTT
TRBD1	-	TRBV9	TRBJ2-1	CASSVRGQDNEQFF	TGTGCCAGCAGCGTAAGGGGACAGGACAATGAGCAGTTCTTC
TRBD2	-	TRBV4-3	TRBJ2-2	CASSHGTSGSPELFF	TGCGCCAGCAGCCACGGGACTAGCGGGAGCCCGGAGCTGTTTTTT
-	-	TRBV18	TRBJ2-3	CASSPAYRDRTDTQYF	TGTGCCAGCTCACCGGCCTACAGGGATCGCACAGATACGCAGTATTTT
-	once	TRBV28	TRBJ2-3	CASSGDTDTQYF	TGTGCCAGCAGCGGAGACACAGATACGCAGTATTTT
-	-	TRBV19	TRBJ1-2	CASSEYRQDYGYTF	TGTGCCAGTAGTGAGTACCGACAGGACTATGGCTACACCTTC
-	-	TRBV5-1	TRBJ2-1	CASSREATNEQFF	TGCGCCAGCAGTCGGGAAGCGACGAATGAGCAGTTCTTC
-	-	TRBV5-4	TRBJ2-6	CASSIGSSGANVLTF	TGTGCCAGCAGCATAGGGAGTAGTGGGGCCAACGTCCTGACTTTC
-	-	TRBV6-1	TRBJ1-2	CASSVDTEFYGYTF	TGTGCCAGCAGTGTGGACACGGAATTTTATGGCTACACCTTC
TRBD1	-	TRBV25-1	TRBJ1-2	CASSKGQGSYGYTF	TGTGCCAGCAGTAAAGGACAGGGGAGCTATGGCTACACCTTC
-	-	TRBV4-1	TRBJ2-7	CASSQISGEQYF	TGCGCCAGCAGCCAGATCTCGGGCGAGCAGTACTTC
TRBD2	-	TRBV29-1	TRBJ2-3	CSVGMGTSGSTDTQYF	TGCAGCGTGGGAATGGGGACTAGCGGCAGCACAGATACGCAGTATTTT
TRBD1	-	TRBV15	TRBJ1-1	CATSRGQGNTEAFF	TGTGCCACCAGCAGAGGACAGGGAAACACTGAAGCTTTCTTT
-	-	TRBV27	TRBJ2-3	CASSRRGADTQYF	TGTGCCAGCAGCCGACGGGGTGCAGATACGCAGTATTTT
-	-	TRBV7-9	TRBJ1-2	CASSLEQGGGYTF	TGTGCCAGCAGCTTAGAACAGGGAGGGGGCTACACCTTC
-	-	TRBV5-1	TRBJ2-1	CASSVTRNHNEQFF	TGCGCCAGCAGCGTTACTAGGAACCACAATGAGCAGTTCTTC
-	-	TRBV5-5	TRBJ2-7	CASSYSPGATYEQYF	TGTGCCAGCAGCTACTCCCCCGGGGCCACCTACGAGCAGTACTTC
-	-	TRBV29-1	TRBJ2-3	CSVEPSGSGDTQYF	TGCAGCGTTGAACCTAGTGGCAGTGGAGATACGCAGTATTTT
-	-	TRBV27	TRBJ2-7	CASSPPGRSYEQYF	TGTGCCAGCAGCCCCCCTGGCAGGTCCTACGAGCAGTACTTC
TRBD1	-	TRBV7-3	TRBJ1-1	CASSAQGANEAFF	TGTGCCAGCAGCGCCCAGGGGGCGAATGAAGCTTTCTTT
-	-	TRBV9	TRBJ1-1	CASSVTAANTEAFF	TGTGCCAGCAGCGTTACCGCGGCGAACACTGAAGCTTTCTTT
-	-	TRBV27	TRBJ1-4	CASSPRGGLLSNEKLFF	TGTGCCAGCAGTCCCCGGGGGGGGCTATTGTCGAATGAAAAACTGTTTTTT
-	-	TRBV6-4	TRBJ2-2	CASSVDSSWSGELFF	TGTGCCAGCAGCGTCGATTCCAGTTGGTCCGGGGAGCTGTTTTTT
TRBD1	-	TRBV27	TRBJ1-1	CASSFRGQGGTEAFF	TGTGCCAGCAGTTTTCGGGGACAGGGGGGAACTGAAGCTTTCTTT
TRBD2	-	TRBV5-1	TRBJ2-1	CASSIGLAGGIYNEQFF	TGCGCCAGCAGCATCGGACTAGCGGGAGGAATATACAATGAGCAGTTCTTC
-	-	TRBV29-1	TRBJ1-1	CSVVYRNSEAFF	TGCAGCGTTGTTTATCGGAACTCTGAAGCTTTCTTT